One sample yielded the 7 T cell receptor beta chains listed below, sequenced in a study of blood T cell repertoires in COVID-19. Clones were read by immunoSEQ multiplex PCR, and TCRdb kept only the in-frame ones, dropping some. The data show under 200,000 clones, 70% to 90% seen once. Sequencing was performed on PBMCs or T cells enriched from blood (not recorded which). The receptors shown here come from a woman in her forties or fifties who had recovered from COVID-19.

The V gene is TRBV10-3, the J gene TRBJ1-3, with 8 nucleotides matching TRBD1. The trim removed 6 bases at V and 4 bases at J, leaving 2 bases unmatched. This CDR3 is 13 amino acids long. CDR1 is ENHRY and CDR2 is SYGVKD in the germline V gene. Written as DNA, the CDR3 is TGTGCCATCAGGGGGGACAGGGGAAACACCATATATTTT. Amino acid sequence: CAIRGDRGNTIYF.

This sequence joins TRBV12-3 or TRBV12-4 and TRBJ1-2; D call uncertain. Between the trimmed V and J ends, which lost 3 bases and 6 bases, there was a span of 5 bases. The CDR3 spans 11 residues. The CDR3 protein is CASSFVNGYTF. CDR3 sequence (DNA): TGTGCCAGCAGTTTTGTAAATGGCTACACCTTC.

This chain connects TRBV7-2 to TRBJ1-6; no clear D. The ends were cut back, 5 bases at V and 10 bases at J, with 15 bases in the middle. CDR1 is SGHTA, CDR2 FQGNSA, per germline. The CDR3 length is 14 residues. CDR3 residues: CASSPQIQYSPLHF. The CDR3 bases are TGTGCCAGCAGCCCCCAGATACAGTACTCACCCCTCCACTTT.

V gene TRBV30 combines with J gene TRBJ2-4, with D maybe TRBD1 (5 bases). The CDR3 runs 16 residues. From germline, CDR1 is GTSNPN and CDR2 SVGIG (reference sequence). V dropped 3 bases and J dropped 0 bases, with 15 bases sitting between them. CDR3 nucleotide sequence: TGTGCCTGGAGGCCGAGAACAGGATTAGCCAAAAACATTCAGTACTTC. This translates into CAWRPRTGLAKNIQYF.

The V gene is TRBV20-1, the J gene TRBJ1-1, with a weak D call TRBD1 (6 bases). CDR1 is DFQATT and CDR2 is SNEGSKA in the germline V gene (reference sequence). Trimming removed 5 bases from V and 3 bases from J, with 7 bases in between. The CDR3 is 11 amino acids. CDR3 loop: CSAHRDTEAFF. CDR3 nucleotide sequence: TGCAGTGCTCACAGGGACACTGAAGCTTTCTTT.

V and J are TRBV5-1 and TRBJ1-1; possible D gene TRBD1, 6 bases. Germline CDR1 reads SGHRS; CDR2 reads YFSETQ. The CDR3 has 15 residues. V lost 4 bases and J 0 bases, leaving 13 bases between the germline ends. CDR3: CASSGGVMMNTEAFF. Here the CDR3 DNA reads TGCGCCAGCAGCGGGGGCGTGATGATGAACACTGAAGCTTTCTTT.

For the CDR3, the DNA is TGCGCCAGCAGCTTGGGGGCCCTAGCTTCCACAGATACGCAGTATTTT. This encodes CASSLGALASTDTQYF. The V and J genes are TRBV5-1 and TRBJ2-3; D perhaps matches TRBD2 (5 bases). CDR1 is SGHRS, CDR2 YFSETQ, per germline. Trimming removed 0 bases from V and 2 bases from J, with 13 bases in between. There are 16 residues in the CDR3.